The source of this T cell receptor (beta chain) is a study of shared clonotypes between healthy human individuals. Of note for this clone: Its matching antigen is unknown.

V trimming: 4 bases; J trimming: 4 bases; junction bases outside the gene matches: 11. CDR3 length: 16 amino acids. The germline V gene has CDR1 SGDLS and CDR2 YYNGEE. Measured with immunoSEQ multiplex PCR; TCRdb has only the in-frame clones, and not every one. The profile covers 2,100,000 or so clones, with about 94% appearing a single time and around 0.13% taken by the ten largest. Whole-study results and caveats: It was anticipated that sequencing depth would influence how many clonotypes donors shared. The diversity represented, both genetic and in exposure history, was limited by few donors.

The clonotype comes from a man aged 18 to 35 in good health. This chain links TRBV9 with TRBJ2-3, with 8 nucleotides matching TRBD2. Sequenced sample: naive CD4+ T cells sorted from blood. Subset noted: CD45RA+ positively selected. The CDR3 reads CASSPMSGSNADTQYF. The CDR3, as DNA: TGTGCCAGCAGCCCTATGAGCGGGAGTAACGCAGATACGCAGTATTTT.